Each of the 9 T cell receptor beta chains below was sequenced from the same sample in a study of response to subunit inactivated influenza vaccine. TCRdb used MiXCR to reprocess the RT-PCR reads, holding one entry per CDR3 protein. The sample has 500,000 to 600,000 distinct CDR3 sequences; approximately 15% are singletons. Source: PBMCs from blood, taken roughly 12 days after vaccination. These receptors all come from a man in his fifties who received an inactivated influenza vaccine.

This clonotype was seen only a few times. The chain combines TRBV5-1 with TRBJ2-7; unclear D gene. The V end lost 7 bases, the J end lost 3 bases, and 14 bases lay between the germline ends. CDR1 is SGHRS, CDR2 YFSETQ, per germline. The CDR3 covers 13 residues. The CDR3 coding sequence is TGCGCCAGCCAGAACCAGGAGAGCTACGAGCAGTACTTC. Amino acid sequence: CASQNQESYEQYF.

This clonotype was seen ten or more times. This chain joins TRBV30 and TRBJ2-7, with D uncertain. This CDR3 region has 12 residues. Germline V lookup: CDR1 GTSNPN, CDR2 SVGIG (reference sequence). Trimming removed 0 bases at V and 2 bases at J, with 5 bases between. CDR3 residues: CAWSVTAYEQYF. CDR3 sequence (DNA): TGTGCCTGGAGTGTTACGGCCTACGAGCAGTACTTC. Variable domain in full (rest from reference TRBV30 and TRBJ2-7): SQTIHQWPATLVQPVGSPLSLECTVEGTSNPNLYWYRQAAGRGLQLLFYSVGIGQISSEVPQNLSASRPQDRQFILSSKKLLLSDSGFYLCAWSVTAYEQYFGPGTRLTVT.

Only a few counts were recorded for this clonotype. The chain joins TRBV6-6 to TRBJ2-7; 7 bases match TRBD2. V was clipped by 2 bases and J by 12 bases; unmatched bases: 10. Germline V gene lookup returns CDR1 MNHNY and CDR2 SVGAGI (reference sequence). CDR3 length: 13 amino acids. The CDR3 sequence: CASSYRGGETAYF. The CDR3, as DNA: TGTGCCAGCAGTTACCGGGGAGGGGAGACGGCGTACTTC.

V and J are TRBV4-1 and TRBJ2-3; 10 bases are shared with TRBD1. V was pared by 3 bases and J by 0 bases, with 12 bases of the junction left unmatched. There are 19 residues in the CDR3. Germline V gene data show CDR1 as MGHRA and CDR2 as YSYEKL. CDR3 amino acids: CASSHHPGQGWDSTDTQYF. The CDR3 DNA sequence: TGCGCCAGCAGCCACCACCCGGGACAGGGGTGGGATAGCACAGATACGCAGTATTTT.

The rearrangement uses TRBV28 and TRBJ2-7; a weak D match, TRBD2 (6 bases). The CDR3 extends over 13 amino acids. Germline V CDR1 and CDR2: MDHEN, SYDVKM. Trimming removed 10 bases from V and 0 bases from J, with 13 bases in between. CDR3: CATFSGLSYEQYF. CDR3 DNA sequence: TGTGCCACCTTTAGCGGACTCTCCTACGAGCAGTACTTC.

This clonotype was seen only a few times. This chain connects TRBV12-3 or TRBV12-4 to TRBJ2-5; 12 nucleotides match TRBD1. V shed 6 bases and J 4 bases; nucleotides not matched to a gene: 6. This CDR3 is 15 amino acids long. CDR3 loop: CASSYGTGGRETQYF. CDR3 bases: TGTGCCAGCAGCTATGGGACAGGGGGCAGAGAGACCCAGTACTTC.

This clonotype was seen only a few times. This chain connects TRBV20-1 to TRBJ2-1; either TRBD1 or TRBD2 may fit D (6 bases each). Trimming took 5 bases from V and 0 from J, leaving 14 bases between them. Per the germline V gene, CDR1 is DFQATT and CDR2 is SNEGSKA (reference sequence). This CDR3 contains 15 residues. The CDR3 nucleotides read TGCAGTGCTGGAGGGACACGGAGCTCCTACAATGAGCAGTTCTTC. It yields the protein CSAGGTRSSYNEQFF.

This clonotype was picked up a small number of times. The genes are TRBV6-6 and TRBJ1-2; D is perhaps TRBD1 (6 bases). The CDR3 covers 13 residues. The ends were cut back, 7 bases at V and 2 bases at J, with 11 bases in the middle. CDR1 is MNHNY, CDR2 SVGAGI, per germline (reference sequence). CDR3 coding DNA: TGTGCCAGCACCACGACAGGAAACTATGGCTACACCTTC. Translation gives CASTTTGNYGYTF.

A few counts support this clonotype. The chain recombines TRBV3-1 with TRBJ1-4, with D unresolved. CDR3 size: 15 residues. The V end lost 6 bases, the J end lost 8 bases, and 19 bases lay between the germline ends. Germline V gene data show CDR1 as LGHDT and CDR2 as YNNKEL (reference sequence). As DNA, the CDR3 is TGTGCCAGCAGTTTCACGGGCAATGGTGGCGAAAAACTGTTTTTT. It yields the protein CASSFTGNGGEKLFF.